This is a list of T cell receptor beta chains from one sample in a study of cytomegalovirus exposure and HLA in healthy donors. Repertoires were generated with immunoSEQ multiplex PCR, while TCRdb's copy carries only in-frame clones and drops some. Here the sample spans more than 110,000 clones, about 94% being singletons. Sequencing was carried out using PBMCs. The receptors stem from a man younger than 30 in good health and CMV-seropositive. Both conserved end residues are part of each CDR3. Fields, in order: J gene, D gene, clone size, V gene, CDR3 DNA, CDR3 protein. A D gene is named only where the DNA matches it firmly. Clone size is given for some rows only: seen once, a few or many times, or a class if the clone is expanded.

J gene: TRBJ2-7
D gene: -
clone size: -
V gene: TRBV6-6
CDR3 DNA: TGTGCCAGCAGTTACTCGGGAGGACGGTCGTACGAGCAGTACTTC
CDR3 protein: CASSYSGGRSYEQYF

J gene: TRBJ2-5
D gene: -
clone size: -
V gene: TRBV6-1
CDR3 DNA: TGTGCCAGCAAACGGGCAGGGCCTGAGGAGACCCAGTACTTC
CDR3 protein: CASKRAGPEETQYF

J gene: TRBJ2-3
D gene: -
clone size: -
V gene: TRBV28
CDR3 DNA: TGTGCCAGCAGTTCCGGGACTCGCACAGATACGCAGTATTTT
CDR3 protein: CASSSGTRTDTQYF

J gene: TRBJ2-1
D gene: -
clone size: -
V gene: TRBV9
CDR3 DNA: TGTGCCAGCAGCGTAGGATCGGTAACGAACAATGAGCAGTTCTTC
CDR3 protein: CASSVGSVTNNEQFF

J gene: TRBJ1-1
D gene: -
clone size: -
V gene: TRBV9
CDR3 DNA: TGTGCCAGCAGCGTAGACCCAGGGGTCGGCACTGAAGCTTTCTTT
CDR3 protein: CASSVDPGVGTEAFF

J gene: TRBJ2-5
D gene: TRBD2
clone size: -
V gene: TRBV5-6
CDR3 DNA: TGTGCCAGCAGCGACTCGCCGGGACTAAGGTACCAAGAGACCCAGTACTTC
CDR3 protein: CASSDSPGLRYQETQYF

J gene: TRBJ2-3
D gene: -
clone size: once
V gene: TRBV25-1
CDR3 DNA: TGTGCCACTCGGAGGACTCCGGGGGCAGATACGCAGTATTTT
CDR3 protein: CATRRTPGADTQYF

J gene: TRBJ1-1
D gene: -
clone size: -
V gene: TRBV28
CDR3 DNA: TGTGCCAGCACCCCCAGGTGGGTTGGCACTGAAGCTTTCTTT
CDR3 protein: CASTPRWVGTEAFF

J gene: TRBJ1-2
D gene: TRBD1
clone size: -
V gene: TRBV5-1
CDR3 DNA: TGCGCCAGCAGCTTGGGACAGGGGGACTATGGCTACACCTTC
CDR3 protein: CASSLGQGDYGYTF

J gene: TRBJ2-7
D gene: TRBD2
clone size: -
V gene: TRBV27
CDR3 DNA: TGTGCCAGTGCTAGCGGGGCTGCCTACGAGCAGTACTTC
CDR3 protein: CASASGAAYEQYF

J gene: TRBJ1-1
D gene: TRBD1
clone size: -
V gene: TRBV6-4
CDR3 DNA: TGTGCCAGCAGTGACCCCGGGACAGAGACTTTCTTT
CDR3 protein: CASSDPGTETFF

J gene: TRBJ1-2
D gene: TRBD1
clone size: -
V gene: TRBV2
CDR3 DNA: TGTGCCAGCAGCCCGACAGGGGACGGCTACACCTTC
CDR3 protein: CASSPTGDGYTF

J gene: TRBJ1-3
D gene: TRBD1
clone size: -
V gene: TRBV5-6
CDR3 DNA: TGTGCCAGCAGCTTGGCCGGGACAGTTAACACCATATATTTT
CDR3 protein: CASSLAGTVNTIYF

J gene: TRBJ2-1
D gene: -
clone size: -
V gene: TRBV18
CDR3 DNA: TGTGCCAGCTCACCACCTCAGGGACTCTACAATGAGCAGTTCTTC
CDR3 protein: CASSPPQGLYNEQFF

J gene: TRBJ2-7
D gene: -
clone size: -
V gene: TRBV7-9
CDR3 DNA: TGTGCCAGCAGCTTAATTTCGGCCTACGAGCAGTACTTC
CDR3 protein: CASSLISAYEQYF

J gene: TRBJ1-4
D gene: -
clone size: -
V gene: TRBV7-9
CDR3 DNA: TGTGCCAGCAGCATCAGGGTAGGCGGAACTAATGAAAAACTGTTTTTT
CDR3 protein: CASSIRVGGTNEKLFF